Following are 32 T cell receptor beta chains from one sample sequenced in a study of cytomegalovirus exposure and HLA in healthy donors. Primers for the PCR totalled 60 Vbeta and 13 Jbeta. The data were produced by immunoSEQ multiplex PCR, yet TCRdb's version contains in-frame clones alone and is incomplete. Its table records about 55,000 clones. Sequencing input: PBMCs. The source is a man between 45 and 60 years old in good health and CMV-seropositive.

Here the CDR3 reads CASSDPGTGNYGYTF. In DNA form, the CDR3 reads TGTGCCAGCAGTGACCCGGGGACAGGAAACTATGGCTACACCTTC. The chain couples TRBV6-4 to TRBJ1-2; TRBD1 matches at 8 bases. V lost 2 bases, J lost 2 bases, and 4 bases stayed unmatched. The CDR3 has 15 amino acids. Germline loops: CDR1 MRHNA, CDR2 SNTAGT.

The rearrangement links TRBV5-1 to TRBJ1-2, with TRBD1 as a possible D gene (5 bases). There are 15 residues in the CDR3. Germline V gives CDR1 SGHRS, CDR2 YFSETQ. Trimming took 0 bases from V and 3 from J, leaving 12 bases between them. Here the CDR3 reads CASSLEGQGDYGYTF. The CDR3 coding sequence is TGCGCCAGCAGCTTGGAAGGTCAGGGTGACTATGGCTACACCTTC.

The V gene is TRBV28, the J gene TRBJ2-3, with 10 bases fitting TRBD1. V shed 3 bases, J shed 1 base, and the junction held 1 base outside the gene matches. The CDR3 contains 15 residues. Germline CDR1 reads MDHEN; CDR2 reads SYDVKM. This CDR3 reads CASSFGTGGTDTQYF. CDR3 bases: TGTGCCAGCAGTTTTGGGACAGGGGGCACAGATACGCAGTATTTT. The variable domain in full, completed from reference TRBV28 and TRBJ2-3, reads DVKVTQSSRYLVKRTGEKVFLECVQDMDHENMFWYRQDPGLGLRLIYFSYDVKMKEKGDIPEGYSVSREKKERFSLILESASTNQTSMYLCASSFGTGGTDTQYFGPGTRLTVL.

Concerning this clone itself: Other nucleotide sequences from this sample produce the same CDR3. The V call is TRBV6-5, the J call TRBJ1-1; TRBD1 is a possible D gene (5 bases). With 3 bases removed from V and 1 base from J, the gap between germline ends came to 6 bases. Germline V lookup: CDR1 MNHEY, CDR2 SVGAGI. The CDR3 runs 13 residues. DNA for the CDR3: TGTGCCAGCAGTTATACAGGGAACACTGAAGCTTTCTTT. This translates into CASSYTGNTEAFF.

This rearrangement joins TRBV4-1 to TRBJ2-1; tentatively, D is TRBD2 (5 bases). Germline V gene data show CDR1 as MGHRA and CDR2 as YSYEKL. The CDR3 spans 12 residues. V lost 4 bases, J lost 7 bases, and 8 bases lay in between. The CDR3: CASSLRGNEQFF. The DNA of the CDR3 is TGCGCCAGCAGCCTCCGAGGGAATGAGCAGTTCTTC.

The gene calls are TRBV19 and TRBJ1-1, with D tentatively TRBD1 (5 bases). Germline V gene lookup returns CDR1 LNHDA and CDR2 SQIVND (reference sequence). CDR3 length: 15 amino acids. The V and J ends lost 5 bases and 1 base respectively, with 14 bases between them. The CDR3 spells CASSPTGLSNTEAFF. The DNA for the CDR3 is TGTGCCAGTAGTCCAACGGGACTTTCGAACACTGAAGCTTTCTTT.

The V and J genes are TRBV5-1 and TRBJ2-7; possible D gene TRBD2, 5 bases. The CDR3 is 15 residues long. Per the germline V gene, CDR1 is SGHRS and CDR2 is YFSETQ. V shed 1 base and J shed 7 bases, with 18 bases lying between them. CDR3 protein: CASSLLGYPGEEQYF. CDR3 in DNA: TGCGCCAGCAGCTTGTTGGGTTACCCCGGGGAGGAGCAGTACTTC.

The CDR3: CASSQERTGGVNTIYF. CDR3 coding DNA: TGCGCCAGCAGCCAAGAAAGGACAGGGGGCGTGAACACCATATATTTT. The chain carries TRBV4-3 and TRBJ1-3; 11 positions agree with TRBD1. This CDR3 has 16 residues. CDR1 LGHNA and CDR2 YSLEER come from the germline V gene. Trimming took 0 bases from V and 7 from J; bases not matched to a gene: 5.

The chain uses TRBV21-1 and TRBJ1-1; the table names TRBD1, a call not compared with the DNA. TRBV21-1 is deemed a pseudogene. This CDR3 is 15 amino acids long. The CDR3 region is CASQKEGAKAREAFF. The DNA for the CDR3 is TGTGCCAGCCAAAAGGAGGGGGCGAAGGCCCGTGAAGCTTTCTTT.

J is TRBJ2-1 and V is TRBV5-8, with D possibly matching TRBD1 (5 bases). The CDR3 covers 15 residues. V lost 4 bases and J lost 4, with 15 bases in between. Germline V gene data show CDR1 as SGHTS and CDR2 as YDEGEE. The CDR3 nucleotides are TGTGCCAGCAGCCCCACGCTGGGGCCTTACAATGAGCAGTTCTTC. Protein product: CASSPTLGPYNEQFF.

V gene TRBV30 combines with J gene TRBJ1-2; 8 bases are a match to TRBD1. CDR1 GTSNPN and CDR2 SVGIG come from the germline V gene (reference sequence). The ends lost 2 bases at V and 4 bases at J; junction bases unmatched: 6. The CDR3 totals 14 residues. CDR3 sequence: CAWSPDRGSYGYTF. The DNA for the CDR3 is TGTGCCTGGAGTCCCGACAGGGGAAGCTATGGCTACACCTTC.

The chain couples TRBV6-5 to TRBJ2-5; TRBD2 aligns across 13 bases. The better agreement between TRBJ2-7 and the DNA end casts doubt on the J call. This CDR3 spans 15 amino acids. Germline lookup yields CDR1 MNHEY and CDR2 SVGAGI. The CDR3 loop is CASSQLTSGRYEQYF. CDR3 in DNA: TGTGCCAGCAGTCAACTGACTAGCGGGAGGTACGAGCAGTACTTC.

The chain links TRBV9 to TRBJ2-3; 11 positions match TRBD2. Trimming took 2 bases from V and 5 from J; bases not matched to a gene: 7. Germline V gene sequence: CDR1 SGDLS, CDR2 YYNGEE. The CDR3 runs to 16 residues. CDR3 amino acids: CASSVIAGGPEDTQYF. The CDR3 DNA reads as TGTGCCAGCAGCGTTATAGCGGGAGGGCCTGAAGATACGCAGTATTTT.

This rearrangement joins TRBV5-1 to TRBJ2-7; TRBD1 matches 9 bases. The CDR3 loop spans 16 amino acids. Germline lookup yields CDR1 SGHRS and CDR2 YFSETQ. The V and J ends lost 4 bases and 0 bases, in that order; junction bases with no gene match: 8. The CDR3 sequence: CASSPVGTGNSYEQYF. The CDR3 DNA reads as TGCGCCAGCAGCCCGGTGGGGACAGGGAACTCCTACGAGCAGTACTTC.

The rearrangement joins TRBV5-6 to TRBJ2-1; 12 bases are a match to TRBD2. Trimming removed 4 bases from V and 5 bases from J; junction bases left unmatched: 7. Germline CDR1 SGHDT, CDR2 YYEEEE. This CDR3 has 16 amino acids. CDR3 coding DNA: TGTGCCAGCAGCCTTCTAGCGGGAGGGCCAAACAATGAGCAGTTCTTC. Encoded protein: CASSLLAGGPNNEQFF. Variable domain in full (rest from reference TRBV5-6 and TRBJ2-1): DAGVTQSPTHLIKTRGQQVTLRCSPKSGHDTVSWYQQALGQGPQFIFQYYEEEERQRGNFPDRFSGHQFPNYSSELNVNALLLGDSALYLCASSLLAGGPNNEQFFGPGTRLTVL.

V and J are TRBV19 and TRBJ1-1, with a weak D call TRBD1 (6 bases). The CDR3 length is 15 residues. Trimming took off 3 bases at V and 3 bases at J, with 14 bases between the two ends. The germline gives CDR1 LNHDA, CDR2 SQIVND (reference sequence). The CDR3 is CASSIDRFPHTEAFF. The CDR3 DNA is TGTGCCAGTAGTATCGACAGGTTTCCTCACACTGAAGCTTTCTTT. Supplemented by reference TRBV19 and TRBJ1-1, the full variable domain reads DGGITQSPKYLFRKEGQNVTLSCEQNLNHDAMYWYRQDPGQGLRLIYYSQIVNDFQKGDIAEGYSVSREKKESFPLTVTSAQKNPTAFYLCASSIDRFPHTEAFFGQGTRLTVV.

V is TRBV25-1 and J is TRBJ1-3; the D gene is possibly TRBD1 (6 bases). Per the germline V gene, CDR1 is MGHDK and CDR2 is SYGVNS. Trimming removed 8 bases from V and 7 bases from J, with 24 bases in between. This CDR3 contains 16 residues. The CDR3 DNA reads TGTGCCAGCGCCCCCCGGGGGGGGGCTGTATCGAACACCATATATTTT. This gives the protein CASAPRGGAVSNTIYF.

The rearrangement uses TRBV19 and TRBJ2-1; weak D call: TRBD2 (5 bases). Trimming removed 4 bases from V and 8 bases from J, with 12 bases in between. CDR1 LNHDA and CDR2 SQIVND come from the germline V gene (reference sequence). This CDR3 is 13 amino acids long. CDR3 bases: TGTGCCAGTAGTACCCCAGTCGGGGATGAGCAGTTCTTC. Translating it yields CASSTPVGDEQFF.

The rearrangement joins TRBV18 to TRBJ1-3; D might be TRBD1 (6 bases). The CDR3 covers 15 residues. Per the germline V gene, CDR1 is KGHSH and CDR2 is LQKENI. Trimming pared 3 bases from V and 0 bases from J, leaving 9 bases between. CDR3 region: CASSPRTDSGNTIYF. The CDR3 DNA reads TGTGCCAGCTCACCGAGGACAGACTCTGGAAACACCATATATTTT. Full variable domain (rest looked up from reference TRBV18 and TRBJ1-3): NAGVMQNPRHLVRRRGQEARLRCSPMKGHSHVYWYRQLPEEGLKFMVYLQKENIIDESGMPKERFSAEFPKEGPSILRIQQVVRGDSAAYFCASSPRTDSGNTIYFGEGSWLTVV.

This chain uses TRBV19 with TRBJ1-5; 7 nucleotides agree with TRBD1. CDR3 length: 16 amino acids. V dropped 4 bases and J dropped 3; count of bases not matched to a gene: 9. CDR1 LNHDA and CDR2 SQIVND come from the germline V gene (reference sequence). The CDR3: CASSRDREIFNQPQHF. The CDR3 DNA follows: TGTGCCAGTAGTAGAGACAGGGAAATTTTCAATCAGCCCCAGCATTTT.

The chain joins TRBV4-1 to TRBJ2-7, with 15 bases matching TRBD2. Germline CDR1 is MGHRA and CDR2 is YSYEKL. This CDR3 has 20 amino acids. Trimming cost V 2 bases and J 2 bases; bases outside gene matches: 13. The CDR3: CASSQFQSGTSGGPPYEQYF. The CDR3 DNA reads TGCGCCAGCAGCCAATTCCAATCCGGGACTAGCGGGGGGCCTCCCTACGAGCAGTACTTC.

V gene TRBV18 combines with J gene TRBJ1-6, with 9 nucleotides matching TRBD1. The germline CDR1 and CDR2 sequences are KGHSH and LQKENI. V lost 3 bases to trimming and J lost 6 bases; unmatched junction nucleotides: 6. The CDR3 has 16 amino acids. CDR3 residues: CASSPGGTGRNSPLHF. The CDR3 coding sequence is TGTGCCAGCTCACCTGGGGGGACAGGGCGTAATTCACCCCTCCACTTT.

V usage is TRBV25-1 and J usage is TRBJ1-1; D is perhaps TRBD1 (5 bases). CDR3 length: 14 residues. Trimming pared 4 bases from V and 6 bases from J, leaving 15 bases between. Germline values: CDR1 MGHDK, CDR2 SYGVNS. The CDR3 is CASSGDRSRAEAFF. In DNA form, the CDR3 reads TGTGCCAGCAGTGGTGACAGAAGCAGGGCTGAAGCTTTCTTT. Complete variable domain (other parts from reference TRBV25-1 and TRBJ1-1): EADIYQTPRYLVIGTGKKITLECSQTMGHDKMYWYQQDPGMELHLIHYSYGVNSTEKGDLSSESTVSRIRTEHFPLTLESARPSHTSQYLCASSGDRSRAEAFFGQGTRLTVV.

The chain couples TRBV28 to TRBJ2-2; 7 nucleotides match TRBD1. J lost 2 bases, V lost 6 bases, and 6 bases had no gene match. CDR3 length equals 15 residues. From germline, CDR1 is MDHEN and CDR2 SYDVKM. The CDR3 is CASSRDRANTGELFF. The CDR3, as DNA: TGTGCCAGCAGCCGCGACAGGGCCAACACCGGGGAGCTGTTTTTT. The full variable domain, completed using reference TRBV28 and TRBJ2-2, is DVKVTQSSRYLVKRTGEKVFLECVQDMDHENMFWYRQDPGLGLRLIYFSYDVKMKEKGDIPEGYSVSREKKERFSLILESASTNQTSMYLCASSRDRANTGELFFGEGSRLTVL.

The chain joins TRBV18 to TRBJ2-2; D possibly corresponds to TRBD2 (6 bases). The CDR3 length is 14 residues. Germline V CDR1 and CDR2: KGHSH, LQKENI. V was cut by 3 bases and J by 7 bases, with 12 bases left in between. The CDR3 loop is CASSPGSGSGELFF. For the CDR3, the DNA is TGTGCCAGCTCACCGGGTTCCGGGAGCGGGGAGCTGTTTTTT.

About this clone itself: A junction boundary mismatches the germline segment, possibly from a read error. The V gene is TRBV7-7, the J gene TRBJ1-5; TRBD1 is a possible D gene (5 bases). Germline V gene data show CDR1 as SSHAT and CDR2 as FNYEAQ (reference sequence). The length of the CDR3 is 13 residues. The CDR3 nucleotides read TGTGCTAGCAGTCCAGGGAACAATCAGCCCCAGCATTTT. Translation gives CASSPGNNQPQHF.

This chain connects TRBV2 to TRBJ1-5; 8 nucleotides line up with TRBD1. Trimming at V came to 4 bases and at J to 0 bases, leaving 5 bases not matched to a gene. CDR1 and CDR2 from the germline V gene are SNHLY and FYNNEI. The CDR3 covers 16 residues. The CDR3 DNA follows: TGTGCCAGCAGTGTCGGGACAGGATTTAGCAATCAGCCCCAGCATTTT. Translating gives CASSVGTGFSNQPQHF. Based on the CDR3 plus reference TRBV2 and TRBJ1-5, the full variable domain is EPEVTQTPSHQVTQMGQEVILRCVPISNHLYFYWYRQILGQKVEFLVSFYNNEISEKSEIFDDQFSVERPDGSNFTLKIRSTKLEDSAMYFCASSVGTGFSNQPQHFGDGTRLSIL.

The chain combines TRBV6-5 with TRBJ1-1, with 7 bases lining up with TRBD1. V shed 8 bases and J 6 bases; nucleotides not matched to a gene: 9. This CDR3 is built from 13 residues. Germline values: CDR1 MNHEY, CDR2 SVGAGI. CDR3 bases: TGTGCCAGCGGCGACAGGGTAAACGCTGAAGCTTTCTTT. It translates to CASGDRVNAEAFF.

This sequence joins TRBV6-4 and TRBJ1-2; D is possibly TRBD1 (5 bases). With 0 bases removed from V and 8 bases from J, the gap between germline ends came to 13 bases. Germline loops: CDR1 MRHNA, CDR2 SNTAGT. This CDR3 is built from 14 residues. In DNA form, the CDR3 reads TGTGCCAGCAGTGACTCTCTAGGGGCGCGAGGCTACACCTTC. Translation gives CASSDSLGARGYTF.

The rearrangement joins TRBV7-2 to TRBJ1-2; no firm D call. V lost 1 base, J lost 2 bases, and 8 bases lay in between. The CDR3 runs 14 residues. The germline gives CDR1 SGHTA, CDR2 FQGNSA. CDR3 region: CASSLERVNYGYTF. DNA of the CDR3: TGTGCCAGCAGCTTAGAACGGGTCAACTATGGCTACACCTTC.

The rearrangement joins TRBV7-9 to TRBJ2-4; D gene ambiguous. The CDR3 covers 15 residues. Germline loops: CDR1 SEHNR, CDR2 FQNEAQ (reference sequence). V lost 4 bases to trimming and J lost 4 bases, with 14 bases between them. CDR3 region: CASSSDTTVKNIQYF. The CDR3 DNA sequence: TGTGCCAGCAGCTCCGACACCACAGTTAAAAACATTCAGTACTTC.

On this clone itself: Germline is not matched at one junction end, which may reflect a read error. V gene TRBV28 combines with J gene TRBJ1-2, with D perhaps matching TRBD1 (6 bases). Germline V gene data show CDR1 as MDHEN and CDR2 as SYDVKM. The CDR3 is made up of 11 amino acids. Written as DNA, the CDR3 is TGTGCCAGCAGTGGTGCGAGGGGGAATTTATTC. It encodes CASSGARGNLF.